These T cell receptor beta chains were read from a single sample in a study of T cells expressing NK-cell markers. TCRdb derives one entry per CDR3 protein from the 5' RACE reads, leaving out DNA. The table lists more than 250,000 distinct CDR3 sequences, with 0.39% in the top ten. The sample consisted of blood T cells: a sorted CD56 or NKG2C T cell subset, CD4+ or CD8+ T cells, or bulk PBMC T cells (not recorded which). These receptors were taken from a man in his late teens or twenties in good health. The CDR3 runs from the conserved cysteine through the conserved F or W.

J gene,V gene,CDR3 protein
TRBJ2-1,TRBV12-3/TRBV12-4,CASSLGQGPLEQFF
TRBJ2-7,TRBV20-1,CSAPLGTGWSEQYF
TRBJ1-5,TRBV5-8,CASSPRQPQHF
TRBJ1-5,TRBV2,CASSGTGTYSNQPQHF
TRBJ1-1,TRBV18,CASRATVDHEAFF
TRBJ2-5,TRBV6-1,CASSPWAGSRETQYF
TRBJ2-7,TRBV29-1,CSVEKHRERGASYEQYF
TRBJ2-7,TRBV4-3,CASSQAGGIYFEQYF
TRBJ2-1,TRBV29-1,CSVGLKLAQYNEQFF
TRBJ1-5,TRBV2,CASSGGRRNQPQHF
TRBJ1-5,TRBV20-1,CSARTRDFRQPQHF
TRBJ2-5,TRBV12-3/TRBV12-4,CASSLGGGIGQTQYF
TRBJ1-4,TRBV15,CATVRDRGTNEKLFF
TRBJ2-7,TRBV30,CAWITKVRANEQYF
TRBJ1-1,TRBV5-1,CASRSGSRGAEAFF
TRBJ2-5,TRBV4-2,CASSRPGDHQETQYF
TRBJ2-1,TRBV6-4,CASSSIEYNEQFF
TRBJ1-2,TRBV5-4,CASSADSIYGYTF
TRBJ1-5,TRBV12-3/TRBV12-4,CASSSLGGFFSNQPQHF
TRBJ1-3,TRBV12-3/TRBV12-4,CASSFYGRGYSGNTIYF
TRBJ2-1,TRBV20-1,CSARGDVSYNEQFF
TRBJ2-3,TRBV20-1,CSARARAVPTDTQYF
TRBJ1-5,TRBV12-3/TRBV12-4,CASSFEAYQPQHF
TRBJ2-1,TRBV20-1,CSGREGRREHEQFF
TRBJ2-5,TRBV10-3,CAISERGTVETQYF
TRBJ2-1,TRBV29-1,CSVALAGGHNEQFF
TRBJ2-5,TRBV12-3/TRBV12-4,CASSSLAGGGEDQETQYF
TRBJ2-1,TRBV29-1,CSVEGLGGQFF
TRBJ2-7,TRBV12-3/TRBV12-4,CASSPSGSGYEQYF
TRBJ2-3,TRBV18,CASQFIKADTQYF
TRBJ2-3,TRBV29-1,CSVQREPTDTQYF
TRBJ2-1,TRBV5-1,CASSRPTDYNEQFF
TRBJ1-3,TRBV20-1,CSATSGSSSGNTIYF
TRBJ2-5,TRBV29-1,CSVEDQQGTPETQYF
TRBJ1-4,TRBV10-3,CATRVGTQDEKLFF
TRBJ2-7,TRBV6-1,CASGRRAVLTSSYEQYF
TRBJ1-1,TRBV20-1,CSASSTGREAFF
TRBJ2-1,TRBV6-2/TRBV6-3,CASSYEGATFYNEQFF
TRBJ2-1,TRBV20-1,CSARVGLASEQFF
TRBJ1-2,TRBV5-5,CASSLIRGAQIYGYTF
TRBJ2-7,TRBV20-1,CSARSGTPNEQYF
TRBJ1-6,TRBV6-1,CASRWDRSSYNSPLHF
TRBJ2-1,TRBV12-3/TRBV12-4,CASSLRLASGRLKGDEQFF
TRBJ1-1,TRBV29-1,CSVRGNTEAFF
TRBJ2-2,TRBV14,CASSPRTGANTGELFF
TRBJ2-3,TRBV20-1,CSAPSPPGLAGGMDTQYF
TRBJ2-1,TRBV11-3,CASSLVRGPTYNEQFF
TRBJ1-2,TRBV29-1,CSVGGQNYGYTF
TRBJ2-1,TRBV7-9,CASSLTSGRMNEQFF
TRBJ2-3,TRBV4-1,CASSPHGAGLVDTQYF
TRBJ1-1,TRBV10-3,CAISRQGMDSEAFF
TRBJ2-7,TRBV5-1,CASRTDPDRPYEQYF
TRBJ1-1,TRBV5-1,CASSSLDRGLEAFF
TRBJ1-3,TRBV6-1,CASTAPLGNTIYF
TRBJ2-1,TRBV7-3,CASSPDSGGKPFF
TRBJ2-1,TRBV14,CASSPLQVPSSYNEQFF
TRBJ1-6,TRBV6-1,CASSERPRGENSPLHF